This T cell receptor beta chain was documented in a study of shared clonotypes between healthy human individuals. General study points: The sampled material consisted only of blood, and tissue repertoires are likely to differ.

Profiling relied on immunoSEQ multiplex PCR, and the TCRdb table lists in-frame clones only, not all of them. The profile shows approximately 640,000 clones, 80% to 95% of them singletons. Caucasian adults residing in Nashville, Tennessee made up all the donors. Note on this clone: Its antigen is unidentified.

From germline, CDR1 is MDHEN and CDR2 SYDVKM. The CDR3 extends over 14 amino acids. After removal of 10 bases from V and 4 bases from J, the junction contained 10 bases not matched to a gene. The origin of this receptor is a man younger than 30 in good health. Some clones in this sample may be carry-over from other donors' samples. Sequenced: memory CD8+ T cells from PBMCs. Subset indicated: CD45RO+ cells pooled with CCR7-negative TemRA cells. The V and J genes are TRBV28 and TRBJ2-1, with 7 bases identical to TRBD2. The DNA of the CDR3 is TGTGCCAACTCCCCCCGGGAGGCTTACAATGAGCAGTTCTTC. This translates into CANSPREAYNEQFF.